This T cell receptor beta chain is from a study of regulatory T cells in long-lasting Graves disease. Study-level background: For a period under 3 months, newly diagnosed Graves' patients had taken antithyroid drugs.

The CDR3 runs to 14 residues. V lost 1 base and J lost 4, with 10 bases in between. Germline V gene data show CDR1 as MGHRA and CDR2 as YSYEKL. In its sample, this clonotype was seen a few times. Its antigen is not identified. Time point denoted: newly diagnosed GD, antithyroid drugs for less than 3 months. Generation of the TCR library employed RNA extracted from PBMCs. Arm-PCR of CDR3 regions with iRepertoire HTBI primers generated TCR beta libraries. TCRdb called the multiplex PCR reads again in MiXCR, with one record for every CDR3 protein. This sample has 350,000 to 550,000 distinct CDR3 sequences; about 17% occur once, and the top ten carry 20% to 25%. Findings and caveats of the study: Persistent cases favored TRBV28, TRBJ1-2 and TRBJ2-5.

The sample also formed part of further work on T cells in Graves' hyperthyroidism and ophthalmopathy. As reported in that work: Patients counted as stable if ophthalmopathy did not develop within 18 months.

The material sequenced was peripheral blood mononuclear cells (PBMCs), taken at new diagnosis, from a patient treated with antithyroid drugs. The V and J genes are TRBV4-1 and TRBJ2-5; D remains unclear. The clonotype originates from a woman aged 18-29 years with Graves disease. For the CDR3, the DNA is TGCGCCAGCAGCCAAGGCCCAAAACCAGAGACCCAGTACTTC. Protein: CASSQGPKPETQYF.